This record concerns one TCR beta chain sequence. The antigen is not known. This specimen belongs to a study of T cell responses to AZD1222 COVID-19 vaccine. Study conclusions and caveats: Nearly half of spike-specific TCRs reportedly go after variant regions that carry no mutations. Vaccine-associated CD4 TCRs spanned spike, dominant at 160-218 and 743-854.

Profiled with immunoSEQ multiplex PCR; TCRdb holds only in-frame clones, not every one. The sample consists of some 120,000 clones, around 85% of them appearing once. From germline, CDR1 is MNHEY and CDR2 SVGEGT. This CDR3 spans 12 amino acids. Trimming shortened V by 4 bases and J by 5 bases, and 8 bases separated the two germline ends. The rearrangement joins TRBV6-2 or TRBV6-3 to TRBJ1-2, with D hard to call. This specimen consisted of peripheral blood, obtained 28 days after the second AZD1222 dose. The source of this sequence is an adult who received the AZD1222 COVID-19 vaccine. The CDR3 DNA follows: TGTGCCAGCAGTTCAGTGGAGTATGGCTACACCTTC. Translated, it gives CASSSVEYGYTF.